Described below is a single TCR beta chain sequence and its context. This clone was observed a single time. The clone's antigen remains unknown. No clone much larger than this one lies a single base away; base qualities are absent. The data belong to a study of T cell changes during pregnancy in multiple sclerosis (dated by TCRdb to the late 2010s). Notes on the research overall: The study examined how the T cell repertoire changed over the course of pregnancy in women with multiple sclerosis.

Sequences SGHRS (CDR1) and YFSETQ (CDR2) are obtained from the germline V gene. The germline ends are 14 bases apart after V is trimmed by 0 bases and J by 5 bases. The CDR3 runs 16 amino acids, cysteine and phenylalanine included. Of the read, only the CDR3 DNA is kept; its 48 bases are in frame from base 1. Receptor libraries were prepared by the immunoSEQ multiplex PCR assay. The table comes from immuneACCESS by way of TCRdb, which keeps in-frame sequences with V and J called. Part of the clones is missing from these tables; in studies checked, under half for an unresolved V gene and the rest for unknown reasons. The sample includes about 18,000 clones, with around 89% observed a single time. The ten largest account for approximately 1.2% of the sample.

The sequence was obtained from a female donor in good health, enrolled as a control in a pregnancy study. The sequences come from CD4+ T cells from peripheral blood mononuclear cells, collected in the first trimester of pregnancy. The rearranged chain carries TRBV5-1 and TRBJ2-2; TRBD1 is perhaps the D gene, given 5 matching bases. The sequenced DNA is TGCGCCAGCAGCTTGGCGGACAAGGTGGGGACCGGGGAGCTGTTTTTT. It encodes CASSLADKVGTGELFF.